This TCR beta chain was recorded in a study of tumor-infiltrating lymphocytes in primary liver carcinoma. With V trimmed by 7 bases and J by 2 bases, 9 bases remained unmatched. Germline V gives CDR1 MNHEY, CDR2 SVGEGT. The CDR3 is 15 amino acids. Remarks on this clonotype: This clone may be a read error of a much larger clone one base away.

Using a constant-region primer together with ProtoScript II reverse transcriptase, TCR beta cDNA was made from roughly 520 ng of total RNA. Libraries for TCR beta were built through three nested multiplex PCR rounds, which together made up a slightly modified ARM-PCR procedure. Use of TRBV1-TRBV30 forward primers with a C-beta reverse primer characterized the first two PCR rounds, which lasted approximately 11 cycles each. A single record per CDR3 protein comes from TCRdb applying MiXCR to the multiplex PCR reads. Of 300,000 to 400,000 distinct CDR3 sequences in the sample, approximately 64% were seen once. Unsorted whole blood supplied the blood RNA, and germline DNA was isolated too.

This sequence originates from a man aged 40-49 years with primary liver carcinoma and hepatitis B virus infection. The specimen was peripheral blood. The chain carries TRBV6-2 or TRBV6-3 and TRBJ2-5, with 8 nucleotides matching TRBD1. CDR3 in amino acids: CASTLGQVGQETQYF. CDR3 sequence (DNA): TGTGCCAGCACCTTGGGACAGGTGGGACAAGAGACCCAGTACTTC.